Below are 5 T cell receptor beta chains sequenced from a single sample in a study of T cells in Graves' hyperthyroidism and ophthalmopathy. Researchers amplified the TCR beta CDR3 regions from RNA transcripts. Researchers ran a first-round RT-PCR on the TCR CDR3 using the HTBI primer set. TCRdb used MiXCR to reprocess the multiplex PCR reads, holding one entry per CDR3 protein. The sample includes about 340,000 distinct CDR3 sequences, 15% to 20% of them seen just once. The sample comprised blood. The receptors were sampled from a woman aged 50 to 60 with Graves' hyperthyroidism.

The rearrangement links TRBV5-1 to TRBJ2-5; 9 positions match TRBD2. Germline CDR1 reads SGHRS; CDR2 reads YFSETQ. V lost 3 bases, J lost 5 bases, and 8 bases stayed unmatched. CDR3 length: 15 residues. Here the CDR3 DNA reads TGCGCCAGCAGCTCGGGGACTAGCACTGCCGAGACCCAGTACTTC. This sequence encodes CASSSGTSTAETQYF.

This clonotype was detected a few times. This rearrangement joins TRBV3-1 to TRBJ2-7; 9 nucleotides match TRBD1. Germline V gene data show CDR1 as LGHDT and CDR2 as YNNKEL (reference sequence). The CDR3 sequence is 17 residues long. V trimming: 1 base; J trimming: 1 base; junction bases outside the gene matches: 8. Here the CDR3 DNA reads TGTGCCAGCAGCCAAGTCTTCCGGACAGGGGTTTCCTACGAGCAGTACTTC. This sequence encodes CASSQVFRTGVSYEQYF.

Details on this clonotype: The junction differs from germline at one of its ends, possibly a read error. The J gene is TRBJ1-2, the V gene TRBV2; D is unclear. The CDR3 extends over 14 amino acids. Germline V CDR1 and CDR2: SNHLY, FYNNEI. CDR3 in DNA: TGTGCCAGCAGAGAAGGGATTGCTAACTATGGCTACACCTTC. This codes for CASREGIANYGYTF.

The chain recombines TRBV7-9 with TRBJ2-1; 8 bases map to TRBD1. V gave up 5 bases and J gave up 1 base; unmatched junction bases: 10. CDR1 and CDR2 from the germline V gene are SEHNR and FQNEAQ (reference sequence). The CDR3 totals 17 residues. In nucleotides, the CDR3 is TGTGCCAGCAGCCCGATCGGACAGGGCCTGTCCTACAATGAGCAGTTCTTC. Protein product: CASSPIGQGLSYNEQFF.

This clonotype was seen repeatedly, ten times or more. J is TRBJ1-2 and V is TRBV6-1; D gene unclear. The CDR3 is made up of 12 amino acids. CDR1 and CDR2 from the germline V gene are MNHNS and SASEGT. The V gene lost 7 bases and the J gene lost 1 base, with 7 bases spanning the gap. This chain's CDR3 is CASNGLNYGYTF. The DNA for the CDR3 is TGTGCCAGCAACGGACTTAACTATGGCTACACCTTC.